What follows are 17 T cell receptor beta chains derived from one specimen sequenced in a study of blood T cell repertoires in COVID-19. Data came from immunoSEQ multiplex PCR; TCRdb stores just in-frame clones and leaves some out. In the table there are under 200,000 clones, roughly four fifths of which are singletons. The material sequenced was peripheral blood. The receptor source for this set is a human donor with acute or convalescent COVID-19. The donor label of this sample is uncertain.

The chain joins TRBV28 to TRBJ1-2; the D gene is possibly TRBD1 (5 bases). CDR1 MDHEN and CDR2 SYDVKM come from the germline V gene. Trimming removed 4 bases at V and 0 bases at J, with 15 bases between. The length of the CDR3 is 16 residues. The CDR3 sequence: CASSSHTGPANYGYTF. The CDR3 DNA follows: TGTGCCAGCAGTTCCCATACAGGACCTGCTAACTATGGCTACACCTTC.

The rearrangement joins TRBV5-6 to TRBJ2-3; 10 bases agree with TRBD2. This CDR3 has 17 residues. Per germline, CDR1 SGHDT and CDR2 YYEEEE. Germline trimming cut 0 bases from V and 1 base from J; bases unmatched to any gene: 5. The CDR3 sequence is CASSLAYLAGGTDTQYF. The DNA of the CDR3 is TGTGCCAGCAGCTTGGCCTATCTAGCGGGGGGCACAGATACGCAGTATTTT.

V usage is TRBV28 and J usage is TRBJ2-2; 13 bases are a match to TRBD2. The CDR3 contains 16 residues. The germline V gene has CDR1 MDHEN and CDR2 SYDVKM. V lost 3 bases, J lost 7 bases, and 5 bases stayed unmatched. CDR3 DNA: TGTGCCAGCAGTTTCGGACTAGCGGGAGTTGGCGGGGAGCTGTTTTTT. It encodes CASSFGLAGVGGELFF.

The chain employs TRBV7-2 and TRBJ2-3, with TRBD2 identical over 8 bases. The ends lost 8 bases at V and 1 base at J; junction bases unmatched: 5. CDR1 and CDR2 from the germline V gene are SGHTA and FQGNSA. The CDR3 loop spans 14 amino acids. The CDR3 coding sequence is TGTGCCAGCCGTCGGCGGGGGGGCACAGATACGCAGTATTTT. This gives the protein CASRRRGGTDTQYF.

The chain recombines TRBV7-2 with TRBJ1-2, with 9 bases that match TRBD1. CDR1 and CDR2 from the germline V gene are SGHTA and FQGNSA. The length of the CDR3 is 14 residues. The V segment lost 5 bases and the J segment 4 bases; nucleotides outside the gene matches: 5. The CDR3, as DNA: TGTGCCAGCAGCCCGGGACAGGGCCCCTATGGCTACACCTTC. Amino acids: CASSPGQGPYGYTF.

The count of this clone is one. The CDR3 loop is CASGIPGKGNQPQHF. For the CDR3, the DNA is TGTGCCAGTGGAATTCCAGGGAAGGGCAATCAGCCCCAGCATTTT. The chain uses TRBV19 and TRBJ1-5, with D possibly matching TRBD1 (5 bases). CDR3 length: 15 residues. Per the germline V gene, CDR1 is LNHDA and CDR2 is SQIVND (reference sequence). Trimming left V 8 bases short and J 2 bases short, with 16 bases between. Full variable domain (rest looked up from reference TRBV19 and TRBJ1-5): DGGITQSPKYLFRKEGQNVTLSCEQNLNHDAMYWYRQDPGQGLRLIYYSQIVNDFQKGDIAEGYSVSREKKESFPLTVTSAQKNPTAFYLCASGIPGKGNQPQHFGDGTRLSIL.

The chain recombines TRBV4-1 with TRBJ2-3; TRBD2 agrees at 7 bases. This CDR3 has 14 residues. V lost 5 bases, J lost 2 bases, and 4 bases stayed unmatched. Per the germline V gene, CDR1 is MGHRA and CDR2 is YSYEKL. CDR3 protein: CASSSGLVTDTQYF. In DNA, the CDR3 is TGCGCCAGCAGCTCCGGACTAGTCACAGATACGCAGTATTTT.

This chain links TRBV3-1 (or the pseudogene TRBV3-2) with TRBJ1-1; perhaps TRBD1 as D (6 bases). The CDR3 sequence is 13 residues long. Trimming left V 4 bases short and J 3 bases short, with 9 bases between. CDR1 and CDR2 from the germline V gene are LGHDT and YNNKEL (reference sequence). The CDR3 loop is CASSRGGYTEAFF. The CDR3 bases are TGTGCCAGCAGCCGAGGGGGTTACACTGAAGCTTTCTTT.

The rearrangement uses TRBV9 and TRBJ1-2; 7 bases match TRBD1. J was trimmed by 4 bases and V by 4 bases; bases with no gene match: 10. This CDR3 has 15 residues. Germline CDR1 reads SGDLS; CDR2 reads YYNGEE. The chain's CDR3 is CASSSHTGTVYGYTF. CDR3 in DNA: TGTGCCAGCAGCTCCCATACCGGGACAGTCTATGGCTACACCTTC. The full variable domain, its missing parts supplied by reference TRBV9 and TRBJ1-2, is DSGVTQTPKHLITATGQRVTLRCSPRSGDLSVYWYQQSLDQGLQFLIQYYNGEERAKGNILERFSAQQFPDLHSELNLSSLELGDSALYFCASSSHTGTVYGYTFGSGTRLTVV.

The CDR3 here is CASSDSWGGRQPQHF. CDR3 DNA sequence: TGTGCCAGCAGTGATTCTTGGGGAGGACGTCAGCCCCAGCATTTT. This chain uses TRBV2 with TRBJ1-5; D is uncertain. The V and J ends lost 3 bases and 6 bases respectively, with 15 bases between them. The CDR3 has 15 amino acids. Germline CDR1 is SNHLY and CDR2 is FYNNEI.

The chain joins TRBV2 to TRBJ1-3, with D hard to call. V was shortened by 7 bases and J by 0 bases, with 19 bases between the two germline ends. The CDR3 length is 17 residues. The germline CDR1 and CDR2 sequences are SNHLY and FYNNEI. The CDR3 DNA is TGTGCCAGCATCCGAGAGAACAAACAGAGCTCTGGAAACACCATATATTTT. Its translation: CASIRENKQSSGNTIYF.

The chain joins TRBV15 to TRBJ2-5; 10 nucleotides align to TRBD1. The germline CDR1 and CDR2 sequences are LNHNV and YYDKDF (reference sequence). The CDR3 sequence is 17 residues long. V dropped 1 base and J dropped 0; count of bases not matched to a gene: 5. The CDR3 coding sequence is TGTGCCACCAGCAGAGTTAGGGACAGGGGTTACCAAGAGACCCAGTACTTC. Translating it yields CATSRVRDRGYQETQYF.

CDR3 DNA sequence: TGTGCCACCAGCAGAGATCCAGCGGCGGAGACCCAGTACTTC. This gives the protein CATSRDPAAETQYF. The V call is TRBV15, the J call TRBJ2-5, with D possibly being TRBD2 (5 bases). Germline V gives CDR1 LNHNV, CDR2 YYDKDF (reference sequence). CDR3 size: 14 residues. The V and J ends lost 0 bases and 5 bases respectively, with 10 bases between them.

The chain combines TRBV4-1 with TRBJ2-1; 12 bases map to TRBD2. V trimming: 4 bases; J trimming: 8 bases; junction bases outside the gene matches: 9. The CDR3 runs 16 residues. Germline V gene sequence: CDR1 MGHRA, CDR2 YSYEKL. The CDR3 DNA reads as TGCGCCAGCAGCCCCCTAGCGGGGGGGACCCTCGATGAGCAGTTCTTC. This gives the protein CASSPLAGGTLDEQFF.

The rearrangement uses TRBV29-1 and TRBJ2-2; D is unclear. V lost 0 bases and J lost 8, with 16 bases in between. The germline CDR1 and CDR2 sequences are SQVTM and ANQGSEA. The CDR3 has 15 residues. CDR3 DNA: TGCAGCGTTGAAGATGAAAACTACCCGATAGGGGAGCTGTTTTTT. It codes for CSVEDENYPIGELFF.

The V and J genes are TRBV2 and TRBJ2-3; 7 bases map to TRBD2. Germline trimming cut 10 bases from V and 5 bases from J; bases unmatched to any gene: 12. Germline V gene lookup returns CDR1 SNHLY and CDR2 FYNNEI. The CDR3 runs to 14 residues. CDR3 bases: TGTGCCACCACACCTCAGCGGGAAAGAGATACGCAGTATTTT. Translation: CATTPQRERDTQYF.

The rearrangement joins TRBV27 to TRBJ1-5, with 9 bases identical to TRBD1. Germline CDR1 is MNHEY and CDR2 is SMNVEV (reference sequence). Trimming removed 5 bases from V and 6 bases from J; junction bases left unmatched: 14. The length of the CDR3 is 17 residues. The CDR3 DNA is TGTGCCAGCAGTCCTAGGACAGGGGCTAGGGAATTTCAGCCCCAGCATTTT. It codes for CASSPRTGAREFQPQHF.